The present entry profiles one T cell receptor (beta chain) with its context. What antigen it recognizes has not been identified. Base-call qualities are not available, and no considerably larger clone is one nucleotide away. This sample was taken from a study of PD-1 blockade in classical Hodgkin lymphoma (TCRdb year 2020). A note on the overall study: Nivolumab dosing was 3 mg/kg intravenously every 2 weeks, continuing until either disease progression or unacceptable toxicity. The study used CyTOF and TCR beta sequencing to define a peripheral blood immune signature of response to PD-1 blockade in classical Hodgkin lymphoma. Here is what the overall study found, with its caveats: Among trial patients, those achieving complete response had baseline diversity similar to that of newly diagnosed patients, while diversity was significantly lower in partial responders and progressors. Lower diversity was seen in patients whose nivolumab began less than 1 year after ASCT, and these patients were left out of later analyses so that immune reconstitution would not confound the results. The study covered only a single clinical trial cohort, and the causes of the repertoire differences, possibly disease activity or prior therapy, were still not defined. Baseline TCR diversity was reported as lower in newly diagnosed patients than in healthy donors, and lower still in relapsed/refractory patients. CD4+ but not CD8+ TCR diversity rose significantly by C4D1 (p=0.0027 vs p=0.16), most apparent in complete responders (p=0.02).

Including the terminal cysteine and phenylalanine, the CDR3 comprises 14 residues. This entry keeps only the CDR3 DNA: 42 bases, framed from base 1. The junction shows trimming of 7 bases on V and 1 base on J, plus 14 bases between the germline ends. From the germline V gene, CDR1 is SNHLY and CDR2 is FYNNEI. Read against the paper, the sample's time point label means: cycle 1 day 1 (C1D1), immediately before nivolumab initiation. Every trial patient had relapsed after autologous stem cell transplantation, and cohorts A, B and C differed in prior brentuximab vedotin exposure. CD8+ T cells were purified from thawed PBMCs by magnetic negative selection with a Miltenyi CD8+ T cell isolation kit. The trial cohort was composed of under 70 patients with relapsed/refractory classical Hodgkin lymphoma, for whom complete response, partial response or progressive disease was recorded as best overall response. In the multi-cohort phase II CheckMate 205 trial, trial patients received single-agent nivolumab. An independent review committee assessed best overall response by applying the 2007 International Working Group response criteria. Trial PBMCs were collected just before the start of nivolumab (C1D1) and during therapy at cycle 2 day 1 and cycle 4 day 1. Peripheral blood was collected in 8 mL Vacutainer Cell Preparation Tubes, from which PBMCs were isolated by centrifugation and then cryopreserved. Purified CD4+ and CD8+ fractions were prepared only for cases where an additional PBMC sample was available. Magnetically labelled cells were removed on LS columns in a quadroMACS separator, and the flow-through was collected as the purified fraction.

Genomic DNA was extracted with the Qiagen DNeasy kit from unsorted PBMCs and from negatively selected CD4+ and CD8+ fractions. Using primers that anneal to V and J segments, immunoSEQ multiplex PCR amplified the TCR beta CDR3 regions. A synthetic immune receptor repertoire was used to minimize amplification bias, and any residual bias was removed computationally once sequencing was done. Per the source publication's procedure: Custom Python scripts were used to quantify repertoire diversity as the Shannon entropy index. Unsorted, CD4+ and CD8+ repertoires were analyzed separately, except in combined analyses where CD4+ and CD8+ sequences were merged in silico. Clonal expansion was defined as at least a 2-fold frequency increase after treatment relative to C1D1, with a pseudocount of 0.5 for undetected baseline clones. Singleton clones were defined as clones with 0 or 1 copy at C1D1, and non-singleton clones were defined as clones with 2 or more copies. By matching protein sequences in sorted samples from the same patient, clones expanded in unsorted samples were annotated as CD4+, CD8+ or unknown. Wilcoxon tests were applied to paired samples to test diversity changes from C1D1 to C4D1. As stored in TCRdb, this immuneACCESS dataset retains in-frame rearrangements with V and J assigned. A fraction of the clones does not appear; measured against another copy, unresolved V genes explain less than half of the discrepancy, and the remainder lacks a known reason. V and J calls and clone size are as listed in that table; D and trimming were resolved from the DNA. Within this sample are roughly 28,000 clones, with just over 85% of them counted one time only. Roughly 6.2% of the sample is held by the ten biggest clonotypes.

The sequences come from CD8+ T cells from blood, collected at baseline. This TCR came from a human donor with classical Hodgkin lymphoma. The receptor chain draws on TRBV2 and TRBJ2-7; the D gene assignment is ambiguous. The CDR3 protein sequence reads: CASISVGGSYEQYF. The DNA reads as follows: TGTGCCAGCATTTCCGTGGGCGGTTCCTACGAGCAGTACTTC.